The entry below describes one TCR beta chain. Antigen unknown. Collection of about 9.4 milliliters of peripheral blood was performed for each donor. With each sample, at least 5 micrograms of total RNA were extracted. These data originate in a study of blood T cells in healthy people across ages. Study-wide findings and caveats: Measured against age, TCR beta diversity per million T cells decreased in a roughly linear manner.

CDR1 and CDR2 (germline): MNHEY, SMNVEV (reference sequence). V lost 3 bases and J lost 6, with 11 bases in between. The CDR3 length is 14 residues. A J-beta primer mix and a sample-barcoded 5' primer were used in a second PCR of about 7 to 11 cycles. Each CDR3 protein is one row after TCRdb ran MiXCR on the 5' RACE reads. The sample consists of 1.6 million or so distinct CDR3 sequences, roughly 32% of them appearing once. Source material: blood. The clonotype was recovered from a woman younger than 45 in good health. This rearrangement joins TRBV27 to TRBJ1-4; D gene ambiguous. Here the CDR3 reads CASSLSSAHEKLFF. The CDR3 DNA sequence: TGTGCCAGCAGTTTGAGTAGCGCCCATGAAAAACTGTTTTTT.